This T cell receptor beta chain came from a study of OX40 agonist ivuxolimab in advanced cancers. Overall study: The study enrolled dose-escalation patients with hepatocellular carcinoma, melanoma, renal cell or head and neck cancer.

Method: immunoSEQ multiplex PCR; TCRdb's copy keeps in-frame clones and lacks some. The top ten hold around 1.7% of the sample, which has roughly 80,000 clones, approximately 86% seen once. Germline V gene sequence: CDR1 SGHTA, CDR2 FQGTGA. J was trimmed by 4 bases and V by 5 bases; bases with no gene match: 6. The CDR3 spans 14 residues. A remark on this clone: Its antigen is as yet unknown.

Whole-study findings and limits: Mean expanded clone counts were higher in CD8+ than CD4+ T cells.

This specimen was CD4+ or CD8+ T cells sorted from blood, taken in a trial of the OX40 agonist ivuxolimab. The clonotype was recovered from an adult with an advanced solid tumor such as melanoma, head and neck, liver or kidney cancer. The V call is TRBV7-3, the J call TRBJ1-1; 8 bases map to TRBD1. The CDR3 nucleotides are TGTGCCAGCAGCGTACAGGGGGGGAGCACTGAAGCTTTCTTT. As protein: CASSVQGGSTEAFF.